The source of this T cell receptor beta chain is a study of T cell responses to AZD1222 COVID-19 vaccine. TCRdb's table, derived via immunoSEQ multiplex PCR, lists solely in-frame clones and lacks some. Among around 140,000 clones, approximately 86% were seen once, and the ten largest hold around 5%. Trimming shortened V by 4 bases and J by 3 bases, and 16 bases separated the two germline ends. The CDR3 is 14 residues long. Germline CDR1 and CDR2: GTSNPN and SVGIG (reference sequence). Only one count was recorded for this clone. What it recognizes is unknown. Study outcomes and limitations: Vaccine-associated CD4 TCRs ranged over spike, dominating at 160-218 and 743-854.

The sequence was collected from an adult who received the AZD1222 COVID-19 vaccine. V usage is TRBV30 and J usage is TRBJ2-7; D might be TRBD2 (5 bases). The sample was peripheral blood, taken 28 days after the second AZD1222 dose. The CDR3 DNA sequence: TGTGCCTGGATCCGGGAATTTCCCCTCTACGAGCAGTACTTC. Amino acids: CAWIREFPLYEQYF. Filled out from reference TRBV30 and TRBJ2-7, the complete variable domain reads SQTIHQWPATLVQPVGSPLSLECTVEGTSNPNLYWYRQAAGRGLQLLFYSVGIGQISSEVPQNLSASRPQDRQFILSSKKLLLSDSGFYLCAWIREFPLYEQYFGPGTRLTVT.